This T cell receptor (beta chain) comes out of a study of T cell responses to AZD1222 COVID-19 vaccine. The wider study: Combined were second doses at about 4 or about 12 weeks.

Study outcomes and limitations: Among vaccine-associated CD4 TCRs, coverage spanned spike, with dominance at 160-218 and 743-854. Clonal diversity was possibly underestimated; the donors were predominantly white British and more often female. Seropositive AZD1222 recipients at baseline numbered only 6 or 7.

This clone was detected only once. What it binds is unknown. The germline V gene encodes CDR1 SGHTA and CDR2 FQGNSA. CDR3 size: 15 residues. The V gene end was trimmed by 5 bases and the J gene end by 3 bases; junction bases not matched to a gene: 5. Sequencing used immunoSEQ multiplex PCR; TCRdb keeps in-frame clones, though not all of them. The sample contains roughly 180,000 clones, about 90% of which appear only once. The TCR originated in an adult in good health. Sample: peripheral blood, taken on day 0 of AZD1222 vaccination. This sequence joins TRBV7-2 and TRBJ2-2; TRBD2 matches 8 bases. As DNA, the CDR3 is TGTGCCAGCAGCCGGACTAGCTCGGACACCGGGGAGCTGTTTTTT. Its translation: CASSRTSSDTGELFF.